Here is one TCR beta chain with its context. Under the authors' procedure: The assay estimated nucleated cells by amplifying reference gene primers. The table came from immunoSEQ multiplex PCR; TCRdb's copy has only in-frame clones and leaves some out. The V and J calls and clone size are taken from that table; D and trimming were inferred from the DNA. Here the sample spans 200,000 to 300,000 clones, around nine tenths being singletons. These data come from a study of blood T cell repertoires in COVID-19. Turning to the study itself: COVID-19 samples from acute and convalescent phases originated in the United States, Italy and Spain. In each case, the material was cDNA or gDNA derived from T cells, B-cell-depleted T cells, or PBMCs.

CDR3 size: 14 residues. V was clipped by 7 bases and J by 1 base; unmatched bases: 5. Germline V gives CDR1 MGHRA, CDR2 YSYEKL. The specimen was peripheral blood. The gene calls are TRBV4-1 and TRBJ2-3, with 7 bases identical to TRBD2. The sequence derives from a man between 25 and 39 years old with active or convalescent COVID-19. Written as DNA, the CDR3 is TGCGCCAGCATGCCTGGGGGGGGCACAGATACGCAGTATTTT. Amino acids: CASMPGGGTDTQYF.